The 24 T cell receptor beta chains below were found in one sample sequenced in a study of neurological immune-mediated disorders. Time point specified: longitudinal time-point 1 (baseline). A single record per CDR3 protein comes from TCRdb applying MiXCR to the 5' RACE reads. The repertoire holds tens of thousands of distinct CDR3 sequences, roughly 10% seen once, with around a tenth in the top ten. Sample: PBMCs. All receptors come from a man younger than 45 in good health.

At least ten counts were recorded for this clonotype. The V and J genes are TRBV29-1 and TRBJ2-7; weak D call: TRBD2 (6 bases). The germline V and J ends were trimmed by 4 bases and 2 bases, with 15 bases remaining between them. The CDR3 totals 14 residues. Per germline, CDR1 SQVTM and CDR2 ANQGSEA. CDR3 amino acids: CSVGSGLATYEQYF. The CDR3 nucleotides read TGCAGCGTTGGATCGGGACTGGCCACCTACGAGCAGTACTTC.

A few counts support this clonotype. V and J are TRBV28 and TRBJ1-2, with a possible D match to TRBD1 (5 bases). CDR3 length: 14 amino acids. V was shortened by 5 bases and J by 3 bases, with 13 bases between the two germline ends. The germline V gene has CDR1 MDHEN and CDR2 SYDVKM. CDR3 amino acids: CASSETGTYYGYTF. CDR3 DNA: TGTGCCAGCAGTGAGACCGGGACTTACTATGGCTACACCTTC.

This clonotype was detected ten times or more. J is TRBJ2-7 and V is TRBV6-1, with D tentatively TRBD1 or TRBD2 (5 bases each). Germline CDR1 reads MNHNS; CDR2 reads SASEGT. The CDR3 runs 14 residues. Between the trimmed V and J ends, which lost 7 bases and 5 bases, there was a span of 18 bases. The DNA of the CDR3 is TGTGCCAGCACCGGGGCTCCTCGCACCCACGAGCAGTACTTC. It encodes CASTGAPRTHEQYF.

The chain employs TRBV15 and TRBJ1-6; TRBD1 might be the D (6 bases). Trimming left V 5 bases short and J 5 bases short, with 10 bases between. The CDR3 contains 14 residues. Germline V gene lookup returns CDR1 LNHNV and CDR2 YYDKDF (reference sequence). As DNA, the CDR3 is TGTGCCACCAGCCTCGGACAGAATAATTCACCCCTCCACTTT. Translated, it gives CATSLGQNNSPLHF.

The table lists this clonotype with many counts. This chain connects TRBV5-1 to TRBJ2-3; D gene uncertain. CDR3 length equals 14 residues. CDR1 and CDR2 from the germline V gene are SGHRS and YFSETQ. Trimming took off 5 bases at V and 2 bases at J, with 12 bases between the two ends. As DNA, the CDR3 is TGCGCCAGCAGGTCCGGGCCCGACACAGATACGCAGTATTTT. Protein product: CASRSGPDTDTQYF.

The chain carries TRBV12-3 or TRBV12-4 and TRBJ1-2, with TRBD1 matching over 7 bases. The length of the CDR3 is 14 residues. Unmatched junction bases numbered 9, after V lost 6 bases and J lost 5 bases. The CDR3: CASSPQDRVYGYTF. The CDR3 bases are TGTGCCAGCAGCCCGCAAGACAGGGTTTATGGCTACACCTTC.

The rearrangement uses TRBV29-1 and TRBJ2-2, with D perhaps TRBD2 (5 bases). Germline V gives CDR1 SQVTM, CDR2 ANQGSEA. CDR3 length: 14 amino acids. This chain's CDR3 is CIASIWRSGGELFF. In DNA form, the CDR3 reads TGCATCGCCTCTATCTGGAGGTCGGGCGGGGAGCTGTTTTTT.

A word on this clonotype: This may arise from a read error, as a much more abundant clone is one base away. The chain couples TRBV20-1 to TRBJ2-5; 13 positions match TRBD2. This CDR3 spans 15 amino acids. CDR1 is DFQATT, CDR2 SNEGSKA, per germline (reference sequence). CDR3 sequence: CSARPGLAGQGTQYF. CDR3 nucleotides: TGCAGTGCTAGACCGGGACTAGCGGGACAAGGGACCCAGTACTTC.

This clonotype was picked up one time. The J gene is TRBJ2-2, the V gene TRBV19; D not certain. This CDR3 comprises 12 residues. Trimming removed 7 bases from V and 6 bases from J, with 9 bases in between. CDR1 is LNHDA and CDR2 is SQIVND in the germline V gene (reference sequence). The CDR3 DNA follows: TGTGCCAGTACTCCGTCCGCCGGGGAGCTGTTTTTT. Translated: CASTPSAGELFF.

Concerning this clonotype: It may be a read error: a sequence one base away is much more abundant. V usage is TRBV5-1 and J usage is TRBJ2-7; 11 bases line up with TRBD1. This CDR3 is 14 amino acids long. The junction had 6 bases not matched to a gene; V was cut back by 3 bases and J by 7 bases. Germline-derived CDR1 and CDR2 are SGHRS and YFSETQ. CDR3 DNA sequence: TGCGCCAGCAGCTGGGGACAGGGGGGGAGAGAGCAGTACTTC. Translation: CASSWGQGGREQYF.

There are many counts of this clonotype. The CDR3, as DNA: TGTGCCAGCAGTTACCTGCAGGGGGCAAGTGGCTACACCTTC. Protein: CASSYLQGASGYTF. The J gene is TRBJ1-2, the V gene TRBV6-5, with 8 bases that match TRBD1. CDR3 length: 14 amino acids. The V and J ends lost 2 bases and 7 bases, in that order; junction bases with no gene match: 6. Germline CDR1 reads MNHEY; CDR2 reads SVGAGI.

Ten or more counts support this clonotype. CDR3 DNA: TGCGCCAGCAGCGAGGGACCCATTAATGAAAAACTGTTTTTT. Translated, it gives CASSEGPINEKLFF. The J gene is TRBJ1-4, the V gene TRBV5-1; tentatively, D is TRBD1 (5 bases). V lost 4 bases and J lost 4, with 11 bases in between. The germline CDR1 and CDR2 sequences are SGHRS and YFSETQ. This CDR3 spans 14 amino acids.

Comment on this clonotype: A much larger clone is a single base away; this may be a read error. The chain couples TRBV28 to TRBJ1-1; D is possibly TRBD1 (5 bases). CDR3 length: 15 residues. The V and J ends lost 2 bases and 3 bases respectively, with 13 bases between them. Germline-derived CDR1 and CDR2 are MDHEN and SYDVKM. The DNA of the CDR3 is TGTGCCAGCAGTTTAGTTGTGATAGGGGACACTGAAGCTTTCTTT. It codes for CASSLVVIGDTEAFF.

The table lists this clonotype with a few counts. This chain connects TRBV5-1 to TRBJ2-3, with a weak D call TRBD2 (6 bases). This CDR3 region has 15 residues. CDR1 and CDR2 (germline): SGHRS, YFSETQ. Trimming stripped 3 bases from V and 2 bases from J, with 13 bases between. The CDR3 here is CASSSSSDYTDTQYF. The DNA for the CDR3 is TGCGCCAGCAGCTCTTCTAGCGACTACACAGATACGCAGTATTTT.

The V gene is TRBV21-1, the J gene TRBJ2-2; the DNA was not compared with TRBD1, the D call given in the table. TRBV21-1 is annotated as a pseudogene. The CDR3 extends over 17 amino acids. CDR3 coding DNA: TGTGCCAGCATCAAAGAGAGGTACAGGGAGAACACCGGGGAGCTGTTTTTT. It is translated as CASIKERYRENTGELFF.

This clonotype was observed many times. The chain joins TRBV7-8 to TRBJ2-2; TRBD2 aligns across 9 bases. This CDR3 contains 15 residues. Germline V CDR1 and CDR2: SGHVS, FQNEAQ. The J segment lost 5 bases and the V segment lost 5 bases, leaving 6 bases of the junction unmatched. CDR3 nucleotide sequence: TGTGCCAGCAGCCTTAGCGGGAGAGGTACCGGGGAGCTGTTTTTT. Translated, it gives CASSLSGRGTGELFF.

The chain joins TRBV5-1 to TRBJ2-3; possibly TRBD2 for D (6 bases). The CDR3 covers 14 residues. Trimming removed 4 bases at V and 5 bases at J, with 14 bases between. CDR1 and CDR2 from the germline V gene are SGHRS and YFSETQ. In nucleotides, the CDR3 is TGCGCCAGCAGCCGAGCGGGCTTGGTAGATACGCAGTATTTT. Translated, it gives CASSRAGLVDTQYF.

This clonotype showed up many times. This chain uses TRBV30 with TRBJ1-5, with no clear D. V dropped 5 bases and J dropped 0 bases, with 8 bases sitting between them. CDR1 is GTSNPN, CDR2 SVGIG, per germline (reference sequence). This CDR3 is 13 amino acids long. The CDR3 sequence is CAWRKLSNQPQHF. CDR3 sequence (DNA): TGTGCCTGGCGCAAGCTTAGCAATCAGCCCCAGCATTTT.

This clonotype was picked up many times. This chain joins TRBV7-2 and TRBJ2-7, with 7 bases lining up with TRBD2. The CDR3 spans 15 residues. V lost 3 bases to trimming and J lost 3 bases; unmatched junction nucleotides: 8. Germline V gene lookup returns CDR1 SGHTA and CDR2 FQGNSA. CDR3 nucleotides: TGTGCCAGCAGCTTTTCGACTAGCAGCTTCTACGAGCAGTACTTC. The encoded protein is CASSFSTSSFYEQYF.

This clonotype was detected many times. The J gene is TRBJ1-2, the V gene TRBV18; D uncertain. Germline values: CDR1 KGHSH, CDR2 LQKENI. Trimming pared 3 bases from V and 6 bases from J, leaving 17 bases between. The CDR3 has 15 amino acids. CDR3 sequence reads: CASSPEQVIEDGYTF. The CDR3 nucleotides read TGTGCCAGCTCACCGGAGCAGGTGATAGAGGATGGCTACACCTTC.

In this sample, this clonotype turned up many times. The CDR3 is CASSPPLAGPADTQYF. Written as DNA, the CDR3 is TGTGCCAGCAGCCCCCCGTTAGCGGGCCCCGCAGATACGCAGTATTTT. The genes are TRBV7-9 and TRBJ2-3; 7 nucleotides agree with TRBD2. Unmatched junction bases numbered 12, after V lost 5 bases and J lost 4 bases. The length of the CDR3 is 16 residues. Germline CDR1 reads SEHNR; CDR2 reads FQNEAQ (reference sequence).

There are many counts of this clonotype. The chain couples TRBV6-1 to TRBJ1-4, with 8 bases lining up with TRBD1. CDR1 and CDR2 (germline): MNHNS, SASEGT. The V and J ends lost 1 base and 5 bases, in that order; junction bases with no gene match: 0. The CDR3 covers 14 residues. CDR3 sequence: CASSEGTGNEKLFF. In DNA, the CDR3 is TGTGCCAGCAGTGAAGGGACAGGGAATGAAAAACTGTTTTTT.

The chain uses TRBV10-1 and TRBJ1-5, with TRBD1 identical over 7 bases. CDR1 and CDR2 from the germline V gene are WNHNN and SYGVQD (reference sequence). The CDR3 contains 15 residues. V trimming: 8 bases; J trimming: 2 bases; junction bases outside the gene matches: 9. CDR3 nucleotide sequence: TGCGCCAGCGGCGGGACAGTCGAAGGCAATCAGCCCCAGCATTTT. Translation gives CASGGTVEGNQPQHF.

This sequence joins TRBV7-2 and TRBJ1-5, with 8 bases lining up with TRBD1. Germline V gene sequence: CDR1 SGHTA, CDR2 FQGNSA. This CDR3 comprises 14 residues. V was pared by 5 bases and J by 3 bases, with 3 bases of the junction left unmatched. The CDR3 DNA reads TGTGCCAGCAGCAAGGACAGGGTCAATCAGCCCCAGCATTTT. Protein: CASSKDRVNQPQHF.